The rows below give T cell receptor beta chains drawn from one sample of a study of blood T cell repertoires in COVID-19. Generated by immunoSEQ multiplex PCR, the TCRdb table keeps only in-frame clones and is missing some. The sample has about 190,000 clones; 84% are singletons. Sequenced: peripheral blood. Receptors originate from a human donor in a cohort sampled during active COVID-19. Both conserved end residues are part of each CDR3. D genes are given only for firm matches. Clone size, where shown, is once, few, many, or a class for clones that have expanded.

j_call clone_size v_call d_call cdr3_aa cdr3_nt
TRBJ1-2 . TRBV25-1 . CASSVRTPNYGYTF TGTGCCAGCAGTGTGAGGACTCCTAACTATGGCTACACCTTC
TRBJ1-3 . TRBV7-8 . CASSDTGHSGNTIYF TGTGCCAGCAGCGACACAGGGCACTCTGGAAACACCATATATTTT
TRBJ1-1 . TRBV2 . CASHDRDMNTEAFF TGTGCCAGCCATGACAGAGATATGAACACTGAAGCTTTCTTT
TRBJ2-5 . TRBV19 TRBD2 CASSTRLASSGETQYF TGTGCCAGTAGTACAAGACTAGCCAGTTCTGGAGAGACCCAGTACTTC
TRBJ2-3 . TRBV5-1 . CASSPVGRSTDTQYF TGCGCCAGCAGCCCCGTGGGCAGAAGCACAGATACGCAGTATTTT
TRBJ2-2 . TRBV2 TRBD2 CASSATSPGELFF TGTGCCAGCAGCGCGACTAGCCCGGGGGAGCTGTTTTTT
TRBJ1-5 . TRBV5-1 . CASSLAGGWNQPQHF TGCGCCAGCAGCTTGGCCGGGGGGTGGAATCAGCCCCAGCATTTT
TRBJ2-2 . TRBV6-1 TRBD1 CASSDTGVTGELFF TGTGCCAGCAGTGATACAGGGGTTACCGGGGAGCTGTTTTTT
TRBJ2-2 few TRBV5-1 TRBD1 CASSRAGGTGELFF TGCGCCAGCAGTCGGGCAGGGGGAACCGGGGAGCTGTTTTTT
TRBJ2-1 . TRBV10-2 . CASSETGGHNEQFF TGCGCCAGCAGTGAGACCGGAGGGCACAATGAGCAGTTCTTC
TRBJ1-6 . TRBV5-1 . CASSLERGGNSPLHF TGCGCCAGCAGCTTGGAACGGGGTGGCAATTCACCCCTCCACTTT
TRBJ1-5 . TRBV30 . CAWSPSSGWWCNQPQHF TGTGCCTGGAGTCCCTCCTCAGGGTGGTGGTGCAATCAGCCCCAGCATTTT
TRBJ1-2 . TRBV20-1 . CSASRQANYGYTF TGCAGTGCTAGTAGGCAGGCTAACTATGGCTACACCTTC
TRBJ2-5 . TRBV3-1/TRBV3-2 . CASRAIRLGQETQYF TGTGCCAGCAGGGCTATTCGTCTAGGCCAAGAGACCCAGTACTTC
TRBJ2-5 . TRBV7-9 . CASSQPRTEETQYF TGTGCCAGCAGCCAACCCAGGACAGAAGAGACCCAGTACTTC
TRBJ2-2 few TRBV6-5 . CASSDTGNTGELFF TGTGCCAGCAGCGACACAGGGAACACCGGGGAGCTGTTTTTT
TRBJ2-5 once TRBV5-1 . CASNPRPGQETQYF TGCGCCAGCAACCCCCGTCCGGGGCAAGAGACCCAGTACTTC
TRBJ1-6 . TRBV6-5 . CASSYSRREVRSPLHF TGTGCCAGCAGTTACTCGAGGCGTGAGGTTAGATCACCCCTCCACTTT
TRBJ2-1 . TRBV28 . CASRIGGGTYNEQFF TGTGCCAGCAGAATAGGGGGAGGGACCTACAATGAGCAGTTCTTC
TRBJ1-3 . TRBV13 . CASSYTIYF TGTGCCAGCTCGTACACCATATATTTT
TRBJ1-2 . TRBV2 . CASSEPGGYTF TGTGCCAGCAGTGAACCCGGGGGCTACACCTTC
TRBJ1-2 . TRBV2 . CASKGTEGYGYTF TGTGCCAGCAAAGGCACCGAGGGCTATGGCTACACCTTC
TRBJ1-1 . TRBV10-3 . CAISETGNTEAFF TGTGCCATCAGTGAGACAGGGAACACTGAAGCTTTCTTT
TRBJ2-5 . TRBV3-1/TRBV3-2 . CASSPRTYLKTQYF TGTGCCAGCAGCCCGAGGACTTATTTGAAGACCCAGTACTTC
TRBJ2-5 . TRBV6-6 TRBD2 CASSPGLAGVETQYF TGTGCCAGCAGCCCTGGACTAGCGGGGGTAGAGACCCAGTACTTC
TRBJ1-3 few TRBV21-1 . CASSKALWATASGNTIYF TGTGCCAGCAGCAAAGCGCTCTGGGCAACAGCTTCTGGAAACACCATATATTTT
TRBJ2-3 . TRBV24-1 . CATSDEPGKPAAQYF TGTGCCACCAGTGACGAACCGGGGAAACCCGCTGCGCAGTATTTT
TRBJ1-6 . TRBV19 . CASRRSPGGRSPLHF TGTGCCAGTAGACGATCACCGGGGGGGCGGTCACCCCTCCACTTT
TRBJ2-1 . TRBV5-4 TRBD2 CASNPLAGGDNEQFF TGTGCCAGCAACCCACTAGCGGGAGGGGATAATGAGCAGTTCTTC
TRBJ1-2 . TRBV7-2 . CASSPRGGYGYTF TGTGCCAGCAGCCCCCGGGGAGGGTATGGCTACACCTTC
TRBJ2-5 once TRBV11-3 TRBD2 CASSTDGLAGRTQYF TGTGCCAGCAGCACCGACGGACTAGCGGGGAGGACCCAGTACTTC
TRBJ2-1 . TRBV25-1 . CASSDPGSGNEQFF TGTGCCAGCAGTGACCCCGGGAGCGGCAATGAGCAGTTCTTC
TRBJ2-7 once TRBV10-3 . CAISESSRTADYEQYF TGTGCCATCAGTGAGTCGAGCCGGACAGCGGACTACGAGCAGTACTTC
TRBJ1-5 . TRBV6-5 . CASSYGRGNQPQHF TGTGCCAGCAGTTACGGCAGGGGAAATCAGCCCCAGCATTTT
TRBJ1-2 . TRBV25-1 . CASSLSGQSHGYTF TGTGCCAGTTCATTGTCAGGGCAGAGCCATGGCTACACCTTC
TRBJ2-2 . TRBV6-5 . CASRTSITGELFF TGTGCCAGCAGAACTAGCATTACCGGGGAGCTGTTTTTT
TRBJ2-1 few TRBV19 . CASSINQESNEQFF TGTGCCAGTAGTATAAACCAGGAATCCAATGAGCAGTTCTTC
TRBJ2-1 . TRBV29-1 TRBD2 CSISRGVGFQFF TGCAGCATCTCCCGGGGGGTTGGTTTTCAGTTCTTC
TRBJ2-3 . TRBV20-1 TRBD2 CSASIPSGGHTDTQYF TGCAGTGCTAGTATCCCTAGCGGGGGACACACAGATACGCAGTATTTT
TRBJ2-3 . TRBV7-2 . CASSLTSTNPDTQYF TGTGCCAGCAGCTTAACCTCCACTAACCCAGATACGCAGTATTTT
TRBJ2-2 . TRBV19 TRBD2 CASSRGTSGRAVSGELFF TGTGCCAGTAGTCGCGGGACTAGCGGGAGGGCGGTTTCCGGGGAGCTGTTTTTT
TRBJ1-3 . TRBV2 TRBD1 CASTDRGWLSGNTIYF TGTGCCAGCACTGACAGGGGGTGGCTATCTGGAAACACCATATATTTT
TRBJ1-2 once TRBV20-1 . CSASGGYGYTF TGCAGTGCATCGGGGGGGTATGGCTACACCTTC